The 18 T cell receptor beta chains below come from one sample, sequenced in a study of T cell responses to AZD1222 COVID-19 vaccine. Method: immunoSEQ multiplex PCR; TCRdb's copy keeps in-frame clones and lacks some. The sample has approximately 160,000 clones; 88% are singletons. The material was peripheral blood, obtained on day 0 of MenACWY control vaccination. These receptors all come from an adult in good health.

The genes are TRBV30 and TRBJ1-6; D unclear. The V end was cut by 0 bases, the J end by 8 bases, with 8 bases between. Germline-derived CDR1 and CDR2 are GTSNPN and SVGIG (reference sequence). CDR3 length: 13 amino acids. The CDR3 bases are TGTGCCTGGAGTGTTCTGGCAGATTCACCCCTCCACTTT. Encoded protein: CAWSVLADSPLHF.

The V call is TRBV7-3, the J call TRBJ1-6, with D possibly being TRBD1 (5 bases). The CDR3 runs to 12 residues. CDR1 is SGHTA, CDR2 FQGTGA, per germline. V lost 2 bases to trimming and J lost 19 bases, with 15 bases between them. CDR3 residues: CASSLVGRELHF. In nucleotides, the CDR3 is TGTGCCAGCAGCTTAGTGGGCAGGGAACTTCACTTT.

This clone was seen once. The genes are TRBV7-2 and TRBJ2-7; 8 nucleotides match TRBD1. The CDR3 has 14 residues. The trim removed 8 bases at V and 7 bases at J, leaving 13 bases unmatched. Germline values: CDR1 SGHTA, CDR2 FQGNSA. This CDR3 is CASSEDRGDLEQYF. The CDR3 nucleotides are TGTGCCAGCTCCGAAGACAGGGGAGATTTGGAGCAGTACTTC.

This sequence joins TRBV12-5 and TRBJ2-1, with 8 bases identical to TRBD1. Germline trimming cut 0 bases from V and 9 bases from J; bases unmatched to any gene: 13. The length of the CDR3 is 17 residues. Germline values: CDR1 LGHNT, CDR2 FRNRAP. The CDR3, as DNA: TGTGCTAGTGGTTTGGTACAGACAGGGGTCATTCTCTCTGAGCAGTTCTTC. Translating it yields CASGLVQTGVILSEQFF. The full variable domain, with the rest looked up from reference TRBV12-5 and TRBJ2-1, is DARVTQTPRHKVTEMGQEVTMRCQPILGHNTVFWYRQTMMQGLELLAYFRNRAPLDDSGMPKDRFSAEMPDATLATLKIQPSEPRDSAVYFCASGLVQTGVILSEQFFGPGTRLTVL.

CDR3 coding DNA: TGTGCCAGCAGCAGCCCTTCCGGGGACACCTACGAGCAGTACTTC. Its translation is CASSSPSGDTYEQYF. This chain joins TRBV7-9 and TRBJ2-7; D possibly corresponds to TRBD1 (6 bases). Trimming took off 5 bases at V and 2 bases at J, with 16 bases between the two ends. CDR1 and CDR2 from the germline V gene are SEHNR and FQNEAQ (reference sequence). The CDR3 totals 15 residues.

V is TRBV6-5 and J is TRBJ1-5; D perhaps matches TRBD1 (5 bases). The germline CDR1 and CDR2 sequences are MNHEY and SVGAGI. This CDR3 has 14 amino acids. V lost 10 bases and J lost 0, with 13 bases in between. For the CDR3, the DNA is TGTGCCACCCAGGGTCTTAATAGCAATCAGCCCCAGCATTTT. Protein sequence: CATQGLNSNQPQHF.

This chain joins TRBV6-1 and TRBJ1-1; the D is unclear. Trimming cost V 5 bases and J 5 bases, with 9 bases left between them. The CDR3 is made up of 12 amino acids. CDR1 MNHNS and CDR2 SASEGT come from the germline V gene. For the CDR3, the DNA is TGTGCCAGCAGTCCCGAATGGACTGAAGCTTTCTTT. It yields the protein CASSPEWTEAFF.

This chain connects TRBV27 to TRBJ1-3; D not certain. CDR3 size: 15 residues. V was clipped by 3 bases and J by 4 bases, with 13 bases between them. From germline, CDR1 is MNHEY and CDR2 SMNVEV (reference sequence). The CDR3 sequence is CASSLQQPGGNTIYF. The CDR3 DNA sequence: TGTGCCAGCAGTTTGCAACAGCCGGGGGGAAACACCATATATTTT.

The V call is TRBV10-1, the J call TRBJ1-5; no clear D. Germline V lookup: CDR1 WNHNN, CDR2 SYGVQD (reference sequence). The CDR3 is made up of 15 amino acids. V was shortened by 3 bases and J by 3 bases, with 12 bases between the two germline ends. The CDR3 is CASSDNGKDNQPQHF. In DNA form, the CDR3 reads TGCGCCAGCAGTGACAACGGCAAGGACAATCAGCCCCAGCATTTT.

V gene TRBV7-3 combines with J gene TRBJ2-3; the match to TRBD2 covers 9 bases. The CDR3 length is 14 residues. V trimming: 5 bases; J trimming: 1 base; junction bases outside the gene matches: 1. Per germline, CDR1 SGHTA and CDR2 FQGTGA. Here the CDR3 reads CASSRTSGTDTQYF. The DNA of the CDR3 is TGTGCCAGCAGCAGGACTAGCGGCACAGATACGCAGTATTTT.

The rearrangement links TRBV25-1 to TRBJ1-4, with 9 nucleotides matching TRBD1. The CDR3 spans 16 residues. Germline V gene lookup returns CDR1 MGHDK and CDR2 SYGVNS. Trimming took 5 bases from V and 5 from J; bases not matched to a gene: 9. For the CDR3, the DNA is TGTGCCAGCAGTCCACCCGGCGGGACAGGGAATGAAAAACTGTTTTTT. Translating it yields CASSPPGGTGNEKLFF.

This chain links TRBV7-2 with TRBJ2-7; D remains ambiguous. Germline V gives CDR1 SGHTA, CDR2 FQGNSA. V was shortened by 0 bases and J by 7 bases, with 13 bases between the two germline ends. This CDR3 is built from 14 residues. DNA for the CDR3: TGTGCCAGCAGCTTAGCTTCTTCGTTTGGGGAGCAGTACTTC. It encodes CASSLASSFGEQYF.

The rearrangement uses TRBV6-5 and TRBJ1-2; D is possibly TRBD1 (5 bases). This CDR3 is 13 amino acids long. CDR1 and CDR2 (germline): MNHEY, SVGAGI. V was cut by 6 bases and J by 4 bases, with 12 bases left in between. The CDR3 DNA reads TGTGCCAGCAGATCCAGGGAAGGCTATGGCTACACCTTC. As protein: CASRSREGYGYTF.

The chain joins TRBV5-1 to TRBJ1-4, with 12 nucleotides matching TRBD1. V was pared by 0 bases and J by 7 bases, with 7 bases of the junction left unmatched. Germline V gene data show CDR1 as SGHRS and CDR2 as YFSETQ. The length of the CDR3 is 17 residues. In DNA, the CDR3 is TGCGCCAGCAGCTTGGGGGACAGGGGGCGCCGTAGTGAAAAACTGTTTTTT. Amino acids: CASSLGDRGRRSEKLFF. The variable domain in full, completed from reference TRBV5-1 and TRBJ1-4, reads KAGVTQTPRYLIKTRGQQVTLSCSPISGHRSVSWYQQTPGQGLQFLFEYFSETQRNKGNFPGRFSGRQFSNSRSEMNVSTLELGDSALYLCASSLGDRGRRSEKLFFGSGTQLSVL.

This rearrangement joins TRBV28 to TRBJ1-3; TRBD1 matches 8 bases. The junction had 7 bases not matched to a gene; V was cut back by 5 bases and J by 4 bases. The CDR3 contains 15 residues. The germline V gene has CDR1 MDHEN and CDR2 SYDVKM. CDR3 protein: CASSRWTGSGNTIYF. The CDR3 bases are TGTGCCAGCAGTCGATGGACAGGGAGCGGAAACACCATATATTTT.

The chain links TRBV27 to TRBJ2-3, with D unclear. Trimming left V 5 bases short and J 4 bases short, with 7 bases between. There are 12 residues in the CDR3. The germline V gene has CDR1 MNHEY and CDR2 SMNVEV (reference sequence). The CDR3 nucleotides are TGTGCCAGCAGTACAAATCCAGATACGCAGTATTTT. It translates to CASSTNPDTQYF.

The chain joins TRBV9 to TRBJ2-2, with 11 bases matching TRBD2. The germline gives CDR1 SGDLS, CDR2 YYNGEE. This CDR3 has 16 residues. The trim removed 0 bases at V and 4 bases at J, leaving 2 bases unmatched. The CDR3 is CASSVVAGGITGELFF. DNA for the CDR3: TGTGCCAGCAGCGTAGTAGCGGGGGGGATCACCGGGGAGCTGTTTTTT.

The gene calls are TRBV27 and TRBJ1-6, with 7 bases fitting TRBD1. This CDR3 is built from 14 residues. With 5 bases clipped from V and 9 bases from J, the junction kept 7 bases outside the gene matches. CDR1 MNHEY and CDR2 SMNVEV come from the germline V gene (reference sequence). The CDR3 region is CASSLQGGGSPLHF. CDR3 coding DNA: TGTGCCAGCAGTCTCCAGGGGGGAGGTTCACCCCTCCACTTT.